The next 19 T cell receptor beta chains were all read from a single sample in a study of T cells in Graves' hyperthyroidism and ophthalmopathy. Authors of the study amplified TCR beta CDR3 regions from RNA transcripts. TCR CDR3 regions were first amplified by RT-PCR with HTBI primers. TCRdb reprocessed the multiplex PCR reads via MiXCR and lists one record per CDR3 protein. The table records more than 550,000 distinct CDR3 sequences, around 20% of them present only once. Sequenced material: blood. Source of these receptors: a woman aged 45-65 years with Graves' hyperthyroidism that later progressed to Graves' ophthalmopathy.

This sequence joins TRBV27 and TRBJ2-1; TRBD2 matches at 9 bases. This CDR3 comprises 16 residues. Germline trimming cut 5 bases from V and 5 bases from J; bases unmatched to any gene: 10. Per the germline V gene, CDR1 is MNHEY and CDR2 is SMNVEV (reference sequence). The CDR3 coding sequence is TGTGCCAGCAGTCCCCTCGCCCTAGCGGGGCACAATGAGCAGTTCTTC. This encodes CASSPLALAGHNEQFF.

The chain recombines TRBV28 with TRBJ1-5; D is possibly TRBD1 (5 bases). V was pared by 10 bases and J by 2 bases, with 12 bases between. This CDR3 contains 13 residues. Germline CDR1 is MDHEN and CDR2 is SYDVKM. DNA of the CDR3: TGTGCCATTGGGCCGGGGGGCAATCAGCCCCAGCATTTT. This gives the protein CAIGPGGNQPQHF.

The CDR3 sequence is CASSAYLGQSFYEQYF. CDR3 DNA sequence: TGTGCCAGCAGTGCCTACCTGGGACAGAGCTTCTACGAGCAGTACTTC. The chain is built from TRBV28 and TRBJ2-7; 7 bases fit TRBD1. This CDR3 is built from 16 residues. V was pared by 5 bases and J by 3 bases, with 13 bases of the junction left unmatched. Germline V CDR1 and CDR2: MDHEN, SYDVKM.

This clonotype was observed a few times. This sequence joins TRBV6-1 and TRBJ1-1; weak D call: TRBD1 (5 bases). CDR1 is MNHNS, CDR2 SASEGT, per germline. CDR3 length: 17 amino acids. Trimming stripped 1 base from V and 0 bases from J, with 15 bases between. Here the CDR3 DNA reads TGTGCCAGCAGTGAAGTTGGGACCAGGCACATGAACACTGAAGCTTTCTTT. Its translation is CASSEVGTRHMNTEAFF.

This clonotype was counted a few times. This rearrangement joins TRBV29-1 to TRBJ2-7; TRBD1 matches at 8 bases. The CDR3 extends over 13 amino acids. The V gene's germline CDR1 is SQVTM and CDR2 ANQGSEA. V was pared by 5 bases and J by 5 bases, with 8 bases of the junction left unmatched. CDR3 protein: CSVPDQGAHEQYF. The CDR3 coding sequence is TGCAGCGTTCCTGACCAGGGGGCCCACGAGCAGTACTTC.

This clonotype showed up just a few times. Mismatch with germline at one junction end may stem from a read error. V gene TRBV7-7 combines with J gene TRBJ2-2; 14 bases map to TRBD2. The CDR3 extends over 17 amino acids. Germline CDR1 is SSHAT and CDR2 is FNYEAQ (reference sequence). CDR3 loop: CASSSGLAGAGGGELFF. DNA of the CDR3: TGTGCTAGCAGCTCGGGACTAGCGGGGGCCGGCGGCGGGGAGCTGTTTTTT.

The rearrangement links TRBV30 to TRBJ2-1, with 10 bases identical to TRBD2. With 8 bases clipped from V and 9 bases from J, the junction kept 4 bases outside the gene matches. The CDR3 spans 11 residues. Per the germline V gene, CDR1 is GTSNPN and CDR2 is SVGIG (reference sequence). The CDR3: CASGGGFEQFF. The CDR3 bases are TGTGCCAGCGGGGGGGGCTTTGAGCAGTTCTTC.

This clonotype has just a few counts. The CDR3 DNA sequence: TGTGCCAGCAGCCAGGGACTGACCTATAGCAATCAGCCCCAGCATTTT. Translated: CASSQGLTYSNQPQHF. This chain uses TRBV3-1 with TRBJ1-5, with D possibly being TRBD1 (5 bases). CDR1 and CDR2 from the germline V gene are LGHDT and YNNKEL (reference sequence). CDR3 length: 16 amino acids. Deletions cut 3 bases from V and 0 bases from J, with 12 bases between.

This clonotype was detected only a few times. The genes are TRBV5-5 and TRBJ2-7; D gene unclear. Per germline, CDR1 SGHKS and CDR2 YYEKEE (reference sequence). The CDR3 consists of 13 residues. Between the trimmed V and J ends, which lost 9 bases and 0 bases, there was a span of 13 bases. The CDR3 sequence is CATDRPLSYEQYF. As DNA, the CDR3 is TGTGCCACCGACCGTCCACTCTCCTACGAGCAGTACTTC.

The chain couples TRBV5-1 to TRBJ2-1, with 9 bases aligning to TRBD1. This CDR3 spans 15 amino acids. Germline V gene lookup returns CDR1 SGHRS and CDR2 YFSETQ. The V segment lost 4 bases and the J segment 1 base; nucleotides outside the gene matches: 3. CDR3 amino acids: CASSAGTGSYNEQFF. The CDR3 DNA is TGCGCCAGCAGCGCCGGGACAGGGTCCTACAATGAGCAGTTCTTC.

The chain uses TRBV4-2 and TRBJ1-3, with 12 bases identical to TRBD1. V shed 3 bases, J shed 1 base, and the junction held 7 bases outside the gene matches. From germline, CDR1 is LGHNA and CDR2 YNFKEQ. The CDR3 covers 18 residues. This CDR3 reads CASSQGQGAFLSGNTIYF. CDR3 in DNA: TGTGCCAGCAGCCAGGGACAGGGGGCCTTTTTATCTGGAAACACCATATATTTT.

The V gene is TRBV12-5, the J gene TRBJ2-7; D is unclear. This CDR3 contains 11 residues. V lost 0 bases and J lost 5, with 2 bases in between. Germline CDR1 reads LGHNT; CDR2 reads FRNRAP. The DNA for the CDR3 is TGTGCTAGTGGTTTGGTTAACGAGCAGTACTTC. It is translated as CASGLVNEQYF.

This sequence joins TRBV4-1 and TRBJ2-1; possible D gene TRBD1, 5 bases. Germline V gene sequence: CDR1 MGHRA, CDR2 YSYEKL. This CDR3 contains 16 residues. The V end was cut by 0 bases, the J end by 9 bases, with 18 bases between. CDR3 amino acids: CASSQDGADKTREQFF. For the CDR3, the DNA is TGCGCCAGCAGCCAAGATGGGGCGGACAAAACACGTGAGCAGTTCTTC.

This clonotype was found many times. CDR3 DNA sequence: TGCAGTGCTAAAGGCCGAGCGGGACTAGGGGGGACCCAGTACTTC. This gives the protein CSAKGRAGLGGTQYF. The chain recombines TRBV20-1 with TRBJ2-5; 8 positions agree with TRBD2. The CDR3 sequence is 15 residues long. V lost 4 bases, J lost 7 bases, and 14 bases stayed unmatched. CDR1 and CDR2 (germline): DFQATT, SNEGSKA (reference sequence).

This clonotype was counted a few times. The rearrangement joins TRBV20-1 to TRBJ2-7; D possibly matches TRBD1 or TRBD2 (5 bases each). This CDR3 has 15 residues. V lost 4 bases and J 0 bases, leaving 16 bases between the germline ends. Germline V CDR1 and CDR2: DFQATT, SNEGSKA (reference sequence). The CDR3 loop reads CSAINRDALSYEQYF. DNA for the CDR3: TGCAGTGCTATCAACCGGGACGCCCTCTCCTACGAGCAGTACTTC.

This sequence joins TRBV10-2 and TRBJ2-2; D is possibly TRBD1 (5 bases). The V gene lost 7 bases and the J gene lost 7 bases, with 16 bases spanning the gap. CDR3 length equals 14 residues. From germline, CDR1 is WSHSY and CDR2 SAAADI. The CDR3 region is CASTLGAPGGELFF. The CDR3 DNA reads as TGCGCCAGCACTCTTGGGGCACCGGGCGGGGAGCTGTTTTTT.

CDR3 nucleotides: TGTGCCAGCAGATCATACAGGGAAAGCAATCAGCCCCAGCATTTT. Translating gives CASRSYRESNQPQHF. This chain connects TRBV6-1 to TRBJ1-5, with D possibly matching TRBD1 (6 bases). The CDR3 is 15 residues long. Trimming cost V 6 bases and J 1 base, with 13 bases left between them. Germline loops: CDR1 MNHNS, CDR2 SASEGT.

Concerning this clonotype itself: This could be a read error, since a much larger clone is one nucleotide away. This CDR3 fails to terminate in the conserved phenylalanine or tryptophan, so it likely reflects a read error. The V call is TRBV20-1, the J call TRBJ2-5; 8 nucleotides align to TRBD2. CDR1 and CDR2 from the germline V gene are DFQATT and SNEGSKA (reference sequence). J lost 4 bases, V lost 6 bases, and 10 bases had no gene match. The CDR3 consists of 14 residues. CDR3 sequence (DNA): TGCAGTGCAAAGCCTGCGGGGGGACTAGAGACCCAGTACTCC. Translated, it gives CSAKPAGGLETQYS.

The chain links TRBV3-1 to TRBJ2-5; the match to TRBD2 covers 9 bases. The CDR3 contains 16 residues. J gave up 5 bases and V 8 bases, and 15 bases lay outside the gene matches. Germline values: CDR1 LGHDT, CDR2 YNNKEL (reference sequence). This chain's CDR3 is CASAALLAGGLETQYF. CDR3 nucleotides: TGTGCCAGCGCCGCCCTCCTCGCGGGGGGGCTGGAGACCCAGTACTTC.